This T cell receptor beta chain was retrieved from a study of T cells in localized non-small cell lung cancer. V was clipped by 5 bases and J by 4 bases, with 9 bases between them. CDR3 size: 14 residues. Germline V gene data show CDR1 as SGHTA and CDR2 as FQGNSA. The method was immunoSEQ multiplex PCR; TCRdb's version includes in-frame clones alone and lacks a portion of them. The data contain over 70,000 clones, approximately 87% of them singletons. Study results and caveats: Peak T cell clonality was found in uninvolved adjacent lung, exceeding tumor. Greater T cell density in blood accompanied longer overall survival.

Details on this clone: What it binds is not known.

The TCR was taken from a male donor aged 60 or over with stage III squamous cell lung carcinoma. The specimen comprised peripheral blood, sampled before any cancer treatment. The V call is TRBV7-2, the J call TRBJ1-6; tentative D call: TRBD1 (5 bases). The CDR3 loop is CASSRDGYNSPLHF. CDR3 bases: TGTGCCAGCAGCAGGGACGGTTATAATTCACCCCTCCACTTT.